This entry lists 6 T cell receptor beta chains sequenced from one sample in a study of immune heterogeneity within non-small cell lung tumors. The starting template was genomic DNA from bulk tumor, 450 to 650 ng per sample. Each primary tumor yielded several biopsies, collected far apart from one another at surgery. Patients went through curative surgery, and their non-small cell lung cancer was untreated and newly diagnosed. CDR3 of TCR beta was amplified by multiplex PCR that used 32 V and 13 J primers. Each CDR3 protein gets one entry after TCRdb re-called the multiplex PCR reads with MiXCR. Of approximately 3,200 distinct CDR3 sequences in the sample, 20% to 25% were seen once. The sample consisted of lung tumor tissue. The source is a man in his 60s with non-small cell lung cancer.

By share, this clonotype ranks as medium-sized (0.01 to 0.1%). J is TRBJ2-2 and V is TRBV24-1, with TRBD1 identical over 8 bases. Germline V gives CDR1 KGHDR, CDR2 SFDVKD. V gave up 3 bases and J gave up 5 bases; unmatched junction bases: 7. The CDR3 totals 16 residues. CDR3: CATSDPGQGFTGELFF. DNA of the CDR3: TGTGCCACCAGTGATCCTGGACAGGGATTTACCGGGGAGCTGTTTTTT.

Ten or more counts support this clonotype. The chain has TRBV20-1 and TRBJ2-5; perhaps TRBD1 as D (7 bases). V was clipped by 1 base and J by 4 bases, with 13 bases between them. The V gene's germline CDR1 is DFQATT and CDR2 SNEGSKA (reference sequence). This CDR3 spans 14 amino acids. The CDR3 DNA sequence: TGCAGTGCTAGAGCAGGGGGAGGTCGAGAGACCCAGTACTTC. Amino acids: CSARAGGGRETQYF.

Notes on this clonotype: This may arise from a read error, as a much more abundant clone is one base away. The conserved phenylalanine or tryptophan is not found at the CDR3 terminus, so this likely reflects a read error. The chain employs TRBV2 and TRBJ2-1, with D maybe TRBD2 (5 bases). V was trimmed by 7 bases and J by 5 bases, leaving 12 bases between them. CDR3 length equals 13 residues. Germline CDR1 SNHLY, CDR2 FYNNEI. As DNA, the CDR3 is TGTGCCAGCACCGGGGATAACAACAATGAGCAGTTCTTA. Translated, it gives CASTGDNNNEQFL.

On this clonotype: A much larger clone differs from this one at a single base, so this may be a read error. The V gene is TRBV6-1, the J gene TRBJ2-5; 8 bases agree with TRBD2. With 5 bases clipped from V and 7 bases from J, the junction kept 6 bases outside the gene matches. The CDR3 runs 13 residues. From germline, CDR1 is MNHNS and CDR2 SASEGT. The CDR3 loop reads CASSPGGEVTQYF. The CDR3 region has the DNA TGTGCCAGCAGTCCCGGGGGGGAAGTGACCCAGTACTTC.

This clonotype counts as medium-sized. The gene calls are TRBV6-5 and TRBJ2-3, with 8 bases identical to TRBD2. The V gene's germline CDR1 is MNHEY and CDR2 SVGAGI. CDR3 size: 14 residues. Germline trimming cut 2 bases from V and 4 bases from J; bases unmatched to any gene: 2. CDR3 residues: CASSYGTRADTQYF. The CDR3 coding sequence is TGTGCCAGCAGTTACGGGACTAGGGCAGATACGCAGTATTTT.

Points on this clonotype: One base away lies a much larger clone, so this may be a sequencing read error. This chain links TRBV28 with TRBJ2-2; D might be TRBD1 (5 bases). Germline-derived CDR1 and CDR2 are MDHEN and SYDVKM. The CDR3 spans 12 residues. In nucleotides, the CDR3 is TGTGCCAGAAGTTTGACAGACGGGGAGCTGTTTTTT. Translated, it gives CARSLTDGELFF.